The rows below give T cell receptor beta chains drawn from one sample of a study of tumor and adjacent non-tumor tissue in lung cancer. TCRdb redid the calling of the multiplex PCR reads with MiXCR, one entry per CDR3 protein. This table has under 100,000 distinct CDR3 sequences, about 66% appearing once. The sample consisted of lung tumor tissue. The receptors shown here come from a man aged 65 to 85 with non-small cell lung cancer. Each CDR3 is given with its conserved first and last residue. D genes are given only for firm matches. Clone size is not always given. Where it is, it says once, few, many or a class for expanded clones.

v_gene	abundance	d_gene	j_gene	CDR3aa	CDR3nt
TRBV9	-	-	TRBJ2-5	CASSVDETQWF	TGTGCCAGCAGCGTAGACGAGACCCAGTGGTTC
TRBV11-2	-	-	TRBJ2-5	CASSLGHDYQETQYF	TGTGCCAGCAGTTTAGGTCATGACTACCAAGAGACCCAGTACTTC
TRBV10-3	-	-	TRBJ2-2	CVITYTGELFF	TGTGTCATCACTTACACCGGGGAGCTGTTTTTT
TRBV11-1	many	-	TRBJ2-2	CASSPGDAGGGELFF	TGTGCCAGCAGCCCGGGGGATGCCGGGGGCGGGGAGCTGTTTTTT
TRBV29-1	-	-	TRBJ1-5	CSVAGSPNQPQHF	TGCAGCGTCGCAGGGAGCCCTAATCAGCCCCAGCATTTT
TRBV11-2	-	TRBD2	TRBJ2-5	CASSLEFGLAGRGIQETQYF	TGTGCCAGCAGCTTGGAGTTCGGACTAGCGGGGCGGGGGATCCAAGAGACCCAGTACTTC
TRBV20-1	few	TRBD1	TRBJ2-4	CSAGQGTENIQYF	TGCAGTGCTGGACAGGGGACTGAAAACATTCAGTACTTC
TRBV5-5	-	-	TRBJ1-2	CASRLSIRPPSYYTF	TGTGCCAGCAGATTGTCGATCAGGCCACCAAGTTACTACACCTTC
TRBV4-1	many	-	TRBJ2-1	CATSGAGRNEQFF	TGCGCCACCTCAGGGGCAGGGAGGAATGAGCAGTTCTTC
TRBV11-3	-	TRBD1	TRBJ2-2	CVSSQQGNTGELFF	TGTGTCAGCAGCCAACAGGGGAACACCGGGGAGCTGTTCTTT
TRBV6-5	many	TRBD1	TRBJ1-4	CASTDRGGGEKLFF	TGTGCCAGCACTGACAGGGGAGGAGGTGAAAAACTGTTTTTT
TRBV12-3/TRBV12-4	many	-	TRBJ2-3	CASRGGGTDTQYF	TGTGCCAGCAGAGGCGGGGGCACAGATACGCAGTATTTT
TRBV6-6	few	-	TRBJ2-7	CASSSRQRLVAYEQYF	TGTGCCAGTAGTTCCCGCCAAAGGTTGGTAGCCTACGAGCAGTACTTC
TRBV20-1	many	-	TRBJ1-1	CSARGTAEAFF	TGCAGTGCTAGAGGGACGGCTGAAGCTTTCTTT
TRBV28	many	-	TRBJ1-1	CASSQGTAWGEAFF	TGTGCCAGCAGCCAAGGGACCGCGTGGGGTGAGGCTTTCTTT
TRBV10-2	many	-	TRBJ2-7	CASSPRGDSYEQYF	TGCGCCAGCAGCCCGCGGGGTGACTCCTACGAGCAGTACTTC
TRBV20-1	few	-	TRBJ2-5	CSARGAGDQETQYF	TGCAGTGCTAGAGGGGCAGGGGATCAGGAGACCCAGTACTTC
TRBV12-3/TRBV12-4	few	-	TRBJ2-2	CASSPLILSGELFF	TGTGCCAGCAGTCCCCTGATACTTAGTGGAGAGCTGTTTTTT
TRBV20-1	few	-	TRBJ2-2	CSANRQVPGELFF	TGCAGTGCTAACCGACAGGTCCCCGGGGAGCTGTTTTTT
TRBV11-2	-	TRBD1	TRBJ2-2	CTSSLGRGRTGESFF	TGTACCAGCAGCTTAGGCAGGGGGAGAACAGGGGAGTCGTTTTTT
TRBV20-1	few	-	TRBJ2-1	CSARETGEDNEQFF	TGCAGTGCTAGAGAAACAGGGGAGGACAATGAGCAGTTCTTC
TRBV5-5	-	-	TRBJ2-2	CANIQGLGTGELFF	TGTGCCAACATACAAGGGTTAGGCACCGGGGAGCTGTTTTTT
TRBV25-1	-	TRBD1	TRBJ2-3	CASSGTGSGLDTQYF	TGTGCCAGCAGTGGGACAGGCTCTGGTCTAGATACGCAGTATTTT
TRBV29-1	-	-	TRBJ2-1	CSVRQEIRVGNQFF	TGCAGCGTGAGACAGGAGATAAGGGTCGGGAATCAGTTCTTC
TRBV20-1	-	-	TRBJ1-5	CSACPAGGLSNQSQHF	TGCAGTGCTTGCCCGGCGGGGGGCCTGAGCAATCAGTCCCAGCATTTT
TRBV4-1	many	-	TRBJ2-2	CASSLGLVGAAGELFF	TGCGCCAGCAGCCTCGGACTAGTGGGGGCTGCCGGGGAGCTGTTTTTT
TRBV28	-	-	TRBJ2-2	CASVIGTKTGELFF	TGTGCCAGTGTAATCGGGACGAAAACCGGGGAGCTGTTTTTT
TRBV6-1	-	-	TRBJ2-4	CASSATGGRDIQHF	TGTGCCAGCAGTGCGACGGGGGGTAGGGACATTCAGCACTTC
TRBV6-1	many	TRBD2	TRBJ2-1	CASTPAGGRGDEQFF	TGTGCCAGCACACCAGCGGGAGGGAGGGGGGATGAGCAGTTCTTC
TRBV6-6	many	TRBD1	TRBJ2-2	CASSWDSGTGELFF	TGTGCCAGCAGTTGGGACAGTGGTACCGGGGAGCTGTTTTTT
TRBV5-5	-	-	TRBJ2-5	CASKRLEGETQYF	TGTGCCAGCAAGCGTTTGGAGGGAGAGACCCAGTACTTC
TRBV29-1	-	-	TRBJ2-2	CIVKSRESGELFF	TGTATCGTTAAGTCCAGGGAGAGCGGGGAGCTGTTTTTT
TRBV11-3	-	-	TRBJ2-2	CASSLPKTGGTGEMFF	TGTGCCAGCAGTTTACCGAAAACCGGGGGCACCGGGGAGATGTTTTTT
TRBV11-2	-	-	TRBJ2-5	CASSWTRTDQEIRYF	TGTGCCAGCAGCTGGACCAGGACAGACCAAGAGATCCGGTACTTC
TRBV7-9	many	-	TRBJ2-3	CASSLVGTSTDTQYF	TGTGCCAGCAGCTTAGTAGGGACATCAACAGATACGCAGTATTTT
TRBV5-6	many	-	TRBJ2-2	CASLVPGSTTNTGELFF	TGTGCCAGCTTGGTGCCAGGATCCACTACGAACACCGGGGAGCTGTTTTTT
TRBV6-1	-	-	TRBJ1-5	CASSEARGFQPQHF	TGTGCCAGCAGTGAAGCGCGGGGGTTTCAGCCCCAGCATTTT
TRBV12-3/TRBV12-4	many	TRBD1	TRBJ1-5	CASSLNRGPIYSNQPQHF	TGTGCCAGCAGTTTGAACAGGGGTCCAATCTATAGCAATCAGCCCCAGCATTTT
TRBV5-1	-	-	TRBJ2-7	CANSLEGQWGERYF	TGCGCCAACAGCTTGGAGGGGCAGTGGGGCGAGCGGTACTTC
TRBV11-2	-	-	TRBJ2-7	CASTSGFTSYEQYF	TGTGCCAGCACCTCGGGATTTACCTCCTACGAGCAGTACTTC
TRBV5-6	-	TRBD2	TRBJ2-7	CASSSRLASPKSYEQYF	TGTGCCAGCAGCTCTAGACTAGCGAGTCCAAAGAGCTACGAGCAGTACTTC
TRBV7-8	-	-	TRBJ2-7	CASSLTALYYDQCF	TGTGCCAGCAGCTTAACTGCTCTTTACTACGATCAGTGCTTC
TRBV5-1	few	TRBD1	TRBJ2-6	CASSSQGATAGANVLTF	TGCGCCAGCAGCTCGCAGGGGGCCACCGCTGGGGCCAACGTCCTGACTTTC
TRBV2	few	-	TRBJ1-2	CASSEGDGYTF	TGTGCCAGCAGTGAAGGGGATGGCTACACCTTC
TRBV20-1	once	-	TRBJ2-7	CCAILAGYEQYF	TGCTGTGCTATTCTAGCAGGATACGAGCAGTACTTC
TRBV6-1	-	TRBD1	TRBJ2-7	CASREPGQGSYEQYF	TGTGCCAGCAGGGAACCGGGACAGGGATCCTACGAGCAGTACTTC
TRBV29-1	-	-	TRBJ2-7	CSIGGTRGGYDQYF	TGCAGCATTGGAGGGACAAGGGGCGGCTACGACCAGTACTTC
TRBV20-1	few	-	TRBJ1-4	CSAREAGANRDEKLFF	TGCAGTGCTAGAGAAGCAGGGGCAAATCGGGATGAAAAACTGTTTTTT
TRBV28	few	-	TRBJ2-3	CTSSRVSTDTQYF	TGTACCAGCAGCAGGGTAAGCACAGATACGCAGTATTTT
TRBV5-1	many	-	TRBJ2-5	CASSLGHLGETQYF	TGCGCCAGCAGCTTGGGACATTTAGGGGAGACCCAGTACTTC
TRBV7-9	few	TRBD2	TRBJ2-1	CASNPQRGDYNEQFF	TGTGCCTCCAACCCTCAGCGGGGAGATTACAATGAGCAGTTCTTC
TRBV5-6	-	-	TRBJ2-5	CASSLDLEETQYF	TGTGCCAGCAGCTTGGATTTGGAGGAGACCCAGTACTTC
TRBV11-1	-	TRBD2	TRBJ2-1	CASSFTGQISSGGARKQFF	TGTGCCAGCAGCTTCACGGGACAGATTTCTAGCGGGGGGGCGCGTAAGCAGTTTTTC
TRBV11-2	medium-sized	TRBD1	TRBJ2-7	CASSLGTAYEQYF	TGTGCCAGCAGCCTCGGGACAGCTTACGAGCAGTACTTC
TRBV11-2	-	-	TRBJ2-7	CAGSLGGPYEQYF	TGTGCCGGCAGCCTCGGAGGTCCCTACGAACAGTACTTC